Below, 25 T cell receptor beta chains from the same sample are listed, as sequenced in a study of CXCR3-negative and CXCR3-positive naive CD8 T cells. Study-level findings and limits: CXCR3-positive naive cells carried more hydrophobic TRB CDR3s than CXCR3-negative naive cells did.

Through 5' RACE with UMI labels, the TRB cDNA libraries were prepared. TCRdb re-called the 5' RACE reads; one entry per CDR3 protein, DNA not given. The sample has under 90,000 distinct CDR3 sequences. For these TCRs, the target antigens are not known. Sequencing input: naive CXCR3+ CD8+ T cells from blood. Stated subset: CD45RO-CCR7+CD27+CD95- naive CD8+ T cells expressing CXCR3 (TNR3+). Every receptor here comes from a human donor in good health. Some clones in this sample may be carry-over from other donors' samples.

The chain couples TRBV29-1 to TRBJ2-5. The CDR3 consists of 11 residues. Germline-derived CDR1 and CDR2 are SQVTM and ANQGSEA. The CDR3 protein is CSPRTEETQYF. The full variable domain, with the rest looked up from reference TRBV29-1 and TRBJ2-5, is SAVISQKPSRDICQRGTSLTIQCQVDSQVTMMFWYRQQPGQSLTLIATANQGSEATYESGFVIDKFPISRPNLTFSTLTVSNMSPEDSSIYLCSPRTEETQYFGPGTRLLVL.

V gene TRBV28 combines with J gene TRBJ2-7. The CDR3 loop spans 17 amino acids. CDR1 and CDR2 from the germline V gene are MDHEN and SYDVKM. The CDR3 sequence is CASSVAMRGGSGYEQYF.

This rearrangement joins TRBV7-2 to TRBJ2-1. This CDR3 has 15 residues. Germline CDR1 and CDR2: SGHTA and FQGNSA. CDR3 region: CARSLEQAETDEQFF.

The genes are TRBV18 and TRBJ2-1; TCRdb designates TRBD1, a call that cannot be tested without DNA. The CDR3 totals 15 residues. Germline CDR1 and CDR2: KGHSH and LQKENI. The CDR3 region is CASSPGAGVYNEQFF.

The chain employs TRBV5-4 and TRBJ2-7; TCRdb outputs TRBD2, but without DNA this stays unchecked. The CDR3 is 15 amino acids. CDR1 is SGHNT, CDR2 YYREEE, per germline (reference sequence). This chain's CDR3 is CASAGGATSSYEQYF.

The chain is built from TRBV28 and TRBJ2-7; the D call from TCRdb, TRBD2, cannot be confirmed without DNA. CDR3 size: 16 residues. Germline V CDR1 and CDR2: MDHEN, SYDVKM. CDR3 protein: CASSSPPLAGPDEQYF.

CDR3 amino acids: CASSSPVLGYEQYF. The V gene is TRBV5-1, the J gene TRBJ2-7; TCRdb reports TRBD1, a call that lacks DNA to check it against. This CDR3 has 14 residues. CDR1 and CDR2 from the germline V gene are SGHRS and YFSETQ.

V is TRBV14 and J is TRBJ2-7; TCRdb proposes TRBD1, but this gene call is untestable without DNA. Per germline, CDR1 SGHDN and CDR2 FVKESK. The CDR3 totals 16 residues. The CDR3 here is CASSHTPGQGKYEQYF. The whole variable domain, remainder taken from reference TRBV14 and TRBJ2-7, is EAGVTQFPSHSVIEKGQTVTLRCDPISGHDNLYWYRRVMGKEIKFLLHFVKESKQDESGMPNNRFLAERTGGTYSTLKVQPAELEDSGVYFCASSHTPGQGKYEQYFGPGTRLTVT.

V is TRBV4-2 and J is TRBJ1-1. The CDR3 extends over 16 amino acids. Looked up from germline, CDR1 is LGHNA and CDR2 is YNFKEQ. The chain's CDR3 is CASSQVGSWGNTEAFF.

V and J are TRBV5-4 and TRBJ1-2. The CDR3 covers 12 residues. Looked up from germline, CDR1 is SGHNT and CDR2 is YYREEE (reference sequence). The CDR3 loop is CASSLGREEATF. The entire variable domain, with the rest obtained from reference TRBV5-4 and TRBJ1-2, is as follows: ETGVTQSPTHLIKTRGQQVTLRCSSQSGHNTVSWYQQALGQGPQFIFQYYREEENGRGNFPPRFSGLQFPNYSSELNVNALELDDSALYLCASSLGREEATFGSGTRLTVV.

CDR3 amino acids: CASSWRLTYNEQFF. V usage is TRBV19 and J usage is TRBJ2-1; checking the TCRdb D call of TRBD2 is not possible without DNA. CDR1 is LNHDA and CDR2 is SQIVND in the germline V gene (reference sequence). This CDR3 is built from 14 residues.

This sequence joins TRBV5-1 and TRBJ2-7; TCRdb selects TRBD1, and the lack of DNA leaves this call unchecked. Per the germline V gene, CDR1 is SGHRS and CDR2 is YFSETQ. There are 12 residues in the CDR3. This CDR3 is CASSPPSFEQYF. The whole variable domain, filled in from reference TRBV5-1 and TRBJ2-7, reads KAGVTQTPRYLIKTRGQQVTLSCSPISGHRSVSWYQQTPGQGLQFLFEYFSETQRNKGNFPGRFSGRQFSNSRSEMNVSTLELGDSALYLCASSPPSFEQYFGPGTRLTVT.

This chain joins TRBV13 and TRBJ2-2; TCRdb's D call, TRBD1, is unchecked because there is no DNA. This CDR3 is built from 15 residues. Germline CDR1 reads PRHDT; CDR2 reads FYEKMQ (reference sequence). The CDR3 loop is CASSPGQGVTGELFF.

The rearrangement joins TRBV7-9 to TRBJ1-5; TCRdb designates TRBD1, a call that cannot be tested without DNA. Germline CDR1 SEHNR, CDR2 FQNEAQ (reference sequence). The CDR3 length is 17 residues. CDR3 amino acids: CASSLTSGDGLYQPQHF.

V usage is TRBV20-1 and J usage is TRBJ1-5; the TCRdb D gene call, TRBD1, has no DNA to confirm it. Germline V gene lookup returns CDR1 DFQATT and CDR2 SNEGSKA (reference sequence). The CDR3 covers 16 residues. The CDR3 reads CSARSSRGGDNQPQHF.

This chain links TRBV12-3 or TRBV12-4 with TRBJ2-1; checking the TCRdb D call of TRBD2 is not possible without DNA. The CDR3 runs to 13 residues. CDR3 sequence: CASSEQQAGRSFF.

CDR3 amino acids: CASSDKKNTEAFF. V and J are TRBV9 and TRBJ1-1. The CDR3 is made up of 13 amino acids. The germline gives CDR1 SGDLS, CDR2 YYNGEE.

This chain connects TRBV7-9 to TRBJ1-2; the D call from TCRdb, TRBD1, cannot be confirmed without DNA. Germline CDR1 and CDR2: SEHNR and FQNEAQ (reference sequence). The CDR3 runs to 13 residues. CDR3 region: CASSTTGGDGYTF.

The chain combines TRBV7-6 with TRBJ2-2; absent DNA, TCRdb's TRBD2 call cannot be checked. CDR1 is SGHVS and CDR2 is FNYEAQ in the germline V gene. The CDR3 consists of 18 residues. CDR3 loop: CASSSPGLAGANTGELFF.

The genes are TRBV6-2 or TRBV6-3 and TRBJ2-7; TCRdb's D call, TRBD1, is unchecked because there is no DNA. CDR1 MNHEY and CDR2 SVGEGT come from the germline V gene. The CDR3 is made up of 20 amino acids. Here the CDR3 reads CASSYFPPWVAGDLSNEQYF.

CDR3: CAKTGPFYGYTF. The chain recombines TRBV7-2 with TRBJ1-2. Germline CDR1 and CDR2: SGHTA and FQGNSA. This CDR3 has 12 residues.

The rearrangement joins TRBV5-1 to TRBJ2-7; the TCRdb call, TRBD1, lacks DNA for checking. This CDR3 contains 15 residues. Germline CDR1 SGHRS, CDR2 YFSETQ. The CDR3 sequence: CASSFGTGRPYEQYF.

The CDR3 region is CASSLALGGGPTDTQYF. J is TRBJ2-3 and V is TRBV7-2; TCRdb proposes TRBD2, but this gene call is untestable without DNA. The germline gives CDR1 SGHTA, CDR2 FQGNSA. The CDR3 has 17 amino acids.

The V call is TRBV4-1, the J call TRBJ2-7; with no DNA, the TCRdb D assignment of TRBD1 cannot be verified. Germline CDR1 and CDR2: MGHRA and YSYEKL. The CDR3 has 15 residues. This CDR3 reads CASSQPGQGAYEQYF.

This rearrangement joins TRBV7-9 to TRBJ2-7. Germline CDR1 is SEHNR and CDR2 is FQNEAQ (reference sequence). The CDR3 is 14 amino acids. CDR3 region: CASSPPLGAYEQYF.